This paragraph reports one T cell receptor (beta chain). Its cognate antigen is unknown. The data belong to a study of cytomegalovirus exposure and HLA in healthy donors. Study-wide results and limits: In terms of immune exposure information, only CMV serostatus was available. A missense DCLRE1C variant was associated with V- and J-gene trimming of TCR beta chains in a later analysis, and an independent cohort replicated the association. By HLA locus, TCR association rates varied in a later analysis, with DRB1 showing the most and HLA-C the fewest. HLA alleles showed associations with some 15,000 TCR beta sequences in a later analysis, at a 0.05 false discovery rate.

The PCR used 60 Vbeta and 13 Jbeta primers. Data came from immunoSEQ multiplex PCR; TCRdb stores just in-frame clones and leaves some out. The repertoire holds around 110,000 clones, roughly four fifths seen once, with roughly 1.6% in the top ten. Germline CDR1 is MDHEN and CDR2 is SYDVKM. The CDR3 is 11 residues long. Trimming removed 6 bases at V and 8 bases at J, with 10 bases between. The source is a man aged 45-65 years in good health and CMV-seronegative. The rearrangement uses TRBV28 and TRBJ1-2; D unclear. Sequenced sample: PBMCs. Here the CDR3 reads CASRPARGYTF. Here the CDR3 DNA reads TGTGCCAGCAGACCTGCGAGAGGCTACACCTTC.